The following is a T cell receptor (beta chain) sequence with its context. The antigen is undetermined. Being one base from a much bigger clone, this may be a read error. RNA transcripts were the template, and TCR beta CDR3 regions were amplified from them. Second-round multiplex PCR came after first-round RT-PCR with HTBI primers. Using its own MiXCR run on the multiplex PCR reads, TCRdb lists one record per CDR3 protein. The profile shows 600,000 to 700,000 distinct CDR3 sequences, about two fifths of them singletons. Germline V CDR1 and CDR2: SGHAT, FQNNGV. This CDR3 has 15 amino acids. Trimming removed 4 bases at V and 2 bases at J, with 12 bases between. The record originates from a study of Graves' ophthalmopathy and Graves' hyperthyroidism. Study outcomes and limitations: The model's ophthalmopathy progression predictions had approximately 71% sensitivity and about 72% specificity.

Ophthalmopathic donors had moderate-to-severe activity, CAS ≥3 and NOSPECS ≥4, with disease that had lasted under 3 months. Certain patients, namely those with other autoimmune diseases, uncontrolled infections, pregnancy or lactation, were excluded. Thyroid ultrasound, orbital computed tomography, TRAb, serum thyroxine and clinical symptoms formed the basis of diagnosis. The sequencing input was peripheral blood. The gene calls are TRBV11-2 and TRBJ1-5, with D possibly matching TRBD1 (5 bases). This TCR was sampled from an adult man with Graves' ophthalmopathy. The CDR3 region has the DNA TGTGCCAGCAGCTACCGCAGGGATCGCAATCAGCCCCAGCATTTT. It specifies CASSYRRDRNQPQHF. Using reference TRBV11-2 and TRBJ1-5 for the parts outside the CDR3, the full variable domain is EAGVAQSPRYKIIEKRQSVAFWCNPISGHATLYWYQQILGQGPKLLIQFQNNGVVDDSQLPKDRFSAERLKGVDSTLKIQPAKLEDSAVYLCASSYRRDRNQPQHFGDGTRLSIL.